One TCR beta chain is described in this entry. No antigen is known for it. The PCR employed 60 Vbeta primers together with 13 Jbeta primers. Assay: immunoSEQ multiplex PCR; the TCRdb copy retains only in-frame clones and omits some. Of 200,000 to 300,000 clones listed, roughly four fifths are singletons. This CDR3 region has 16 residues. Germline CDR1 and CDR2: SGHAT and FQNNGV. With 8 bases removed from V and 0 bases from J, the gap between germline ends came to 19 bases. The record originates from a study of cytomegalovirus exposure and HLA in healthy donors. Whole-study results and caveats: A later analysis appeared to link common viral pathogens to several of the most significant clusters. For most TCR beta V segments, an earlier analysis put the productive rate at about 87% or about 30% of the time.

Sequencing was carried out using PBMCs. The source of this sequence is an older woman in good health and CMV-seropositive. The chain combines TRBV11-2 with TRBJ1-1, with a possible D match to TRBD1 (6 bases). In DNA form, the CDR3 reads TGTGCCAGCGGGCGATGGACAGTCTCAATGAACACTGAAGCTTTCTTT. Amino acids: CASGRWTVSMNTEAFF.